The clone carrying this T cell receptor beta chain was seen at least ten times. Its cognate antigen is unknown. The hyperthyroidism patients, aged 18 to 65, had been newly diagnosed, with under 2 months' duration. The CDR3 loop spans 14 amino acids. Germline assignment: CDR1 LNHNV and CDR2 YYDKDF (reference sequence). V was clipped by 3 bases and J by 14 bases; unmatched bases: 14. This sample is drawn from a study of Graves' ophthalmopathy and Graves' hyperthyroidism. Findings and limits, study-wide: Detected in blood as well were most expanded thyroid clonotypes with frequency above 0.001. A roughly 80% specificity and around 90% sensitivity were achieved by a 13-signature model that separated ophthalmopathy from stable hyperthyroidism.

Amplified TCR beta CDR3 regions were obtained using RNA transcripts as template. An initial RT-PCR round employing HTBI primers preceded a second-round multiplex PCR. TCRdb reanalysed the multiplex PCR reads using MiXCR and keeps one entry per CDR3 protein. The data hold about 1.2 million distinct CDR3 sequences, with 35% to 40% observed a single time. Sequencing input: peripheral blood or thyroid tissue (not recorded which). This clonotype was obtained from an adult man with Graves' hyperthyroidism. The chain couples TRBV15 to TRBJ2-5, with 8 bases fitting TRBD2. In DNA, the CDR3 is TGTGCCACCAGCAGGGAAAAACTGCCGGGACTAGAATACTTC. As protein: CATSREKLPGLEYF.